This is a list of T cell receptor beta chains from one sample in a study of blood T cell repertoires in COVID-19. The protocol was immunoSEQ multiplex PCR, while the TCRdb copy is restricted to in-frame clones and leaves out a portion. The data show some 70,000 clones, with approximately 83% seen just once and more than 1.4% held by the top ten. The sample taken for sequencing was peripheral blood. The receptors come from a woman aged 60 to 75 with acute or convalescent COVID-19. The CDR3 runs from the conserved cysteine through the conserved F or W.

len: 16
v_gene: TRBV15
CDR3aa: CATSRDREYSGNTIYF

len: 15
v_gene: TRBV18
CDR3aa: CASSLTAGGWTEAFF

len: 13
v_gene: TRBV30
CDR3aa: CAWSVREAGVQYF

len: 15
v_gene: TRBV9
CDR3aa: CASSPGGAGSGELFF

len: 12
v_gene: TRBV30
CDR3aa: CAWGRTAYEQYF

len: 16
v_gene: TRBV3-1/TRBV3-2
CDR3aa: CASSQDFEPGIGGYTF

len: 15
v_gene: TRBV10-3
CDR3aa: CAISEKSGANYGYTF

len: 15
v_gene: TRBV7-9
CDR3aa: CASSPQRGSGDEQFF

len: 15
v_gene: TRBV6-4
CDR3aa: CASSRQAANTGELFF

len: 15
v_gene: TRBV30
CDR3aa: CAWSGGGVSGETQYF

len: 13
v_gene: TRBV9
CDR3aa: CASSPTGGETQYF

len: 15
v_gene: TRBV5-4
CDR3aa: CASRAQLAGTYEQYF